Below are 20 T cell receptor beta chains sequenced from a single sample in a study of cytomegalovirus exposure and HLA in healthy donors. PCR used 60 Vbeta primers and 13 Jbeta primers. Clones were sequenced by immunoSEQ multiplex PCR, and TCRdb holds only the in-frame ones, with some missing. This table holds under 130,000 clones, around 80% found once. The specimen sequenced was PBMCs. These TCRs come from a young man in good health and CMV-seronegative.

This chain joins TRBV4-3 and TRBJ1-4, with D tentatively TRBD1 (5 bases). V lost 4 bases and J lost 8, with 20 bases in between. The CDR3 length is 16 residues. Germline-derived CDR1 and CDR2 are LGHNA and YSLEER. CDR3 in DNA: TGCGCCAGCAGCCGAGGATCCGCGGGACGAATCGAAAAACTGTTTTTT. Translation: CASSRGSAGRIEKLFF.

This clone has a handful of counts. This CDR3 is CASSSPGVTYNEQFF. The CDR3 DNA reads TGTGCCAGCAGCTCCCCGGGGGTCACCTACAATGAGCAGTTCTTC. V usage is TRBV28 and J usage is TRBJ2-1; possible D gene TRBD2, 6 bases. V lost 6 bases to trimming and J lost 2 bases, with 14 bases between them. The CDR3 loop spans 15 amino acids. Looked up from germline, CDR1 is MDHEN and CDR2 is SYDVKM.

DNA of the CDR3: TGTGCCAGCTCACCACCGTCTAGCGGGAGAACAGATACGCAGTATTTT. This gives the protein CASSPPSSGRTDTQYF. The chain has TRBV18 and TRBJ2-3, with 10 bases identical to TRBD2. Looked up from germline, CDR1 is KGHSH and CDR2 is LQKENI. Losses at the gene ends were 0 bases for V and 3 bases for J; bases not matched to a gene: 3. The CDR3 is 16 residues long. The full variable domain, its missing parts supplied by reference TRBV18 and TRBJ2-3, is NAGVMQNPRHLVRRRGQEARLRCSPMKGHSHVYWYRQLPEEGLKFMVYLQKENIIDESGMPKERFSAEFPKEGPSILRIQQVVRGDSAAYFCASSPPSSGRTDTQYFGPGTRLTVL.

The V and J genes are TRBV7-6 and TRBJ1-5; 8 bases align to TRBD1. Germline V gene lookup returns CDR1 SGHVS and CDR2 FNYEAQ. After removal of 0 bases from V and 0 bases from J, the junction contained 10 bases not matched to a gene. CDR3 length: 19 residues. CDR3 in DNA: TGTGCCAGCAGCTTAGCCACCTGGGACAGGAGAAATAGCAATCAGCCCCAGCATTTT. This gives the protein CASSLATWDRRNSNQPQHF. Complete variable domain (other parts from reference TRBV7-6 and TRBJ1-5): GAGVSQSPRYKVTKRGQDVALRCDPISGHVSLYWYRQALGQGPEFLTYFNYEAQQDKSGLPNDRFSAERPEGSISTLTIQRTEQRDSAMYRCASSLATWDRRNSNQPQHFGDGTRLSIL.

The J gene is TRBJ2-7, the V gene TRBV7-9; 7 bases fit TRBD2. With 6 bases clipped from V and 3 bases from J, the junction kept 8 bases outside the gene matches. CDR1 is SEHNR and CDR2 is FQNEAQ in the germline V gene (reference sequence). The CDR3 sequence is 14 residues long. The CDR3 sequence is CASSAGGGYYEQYF. The CDR3 coding sequence is TGTGCCAGCAGTGCTGGGGGGGGATACTACGAGCAGTACTTC.

The J gene is TRBJ1-5, the V gene TRBV5-6; 9 bases align to TRBD1. The CDR3 runs 15 residues. The V segment lost 4 bases and the J segment 6 bases; nucleotides outside the gene matches: 8. Germline CDR1 SGHDT, CDR2 YYEEEE. Here the CDR3 DNA reads TGTGCCAGCAGCCGCGGGACAGGGAGGGGTCAGCCCCAGCATTTT. It is translated as CASSRGTGRGQPQHF.

The genes are TRBV6-1 and TRBJ2-1; 7 positions agree with TRBD2. J was trimmed by 1 base and V by 5 bases; bases with no gene match: 5. The CDR3 consists of 15 residues. Germline CDR1 MNHNS, CDR2 SASEGT. CDR3 coding DNA: TGTGCCAGCAGTTTCCTACTAGCGTCCTACAATGAGCAGTTCTTC. Its protein product is CASSFLLASYNEQFF.

V and J are TRBV5-6 and TRBJ1-1; D call uncertain. This CDR3 comprises 16 residues. CDR1 SGHDT and CDR2 YYEEEE come from the germline V gene. V lost 4 bases and J lost 5, with 21 bases in between. The CDR3 region has the DNA TGTGCCAGCAGCGTATATTCACGGGGAAGGGATACTGAAGCTTTCTTT. Translation gives CASSVYSRGRDTEAFF.

This chain joins TRBV14 and TRBJ2-5; 8 bases match TRBD2. Germline trimming cut 5 bases from V and 4 bases from J; bases unmatched to any gene: 6. Germline lookup yields CDR1 SGHDN and CDR2 FVKESK. CDR3 length: 14 amino acids. The CDR3 reads CASSVSGSGETQYF. CDR3 coding DNA: TGTGCCAGCAGCGTCAGCGGGAGCGGAGAGACCCAGTACTTC.

The chain has TRBV28 and TRBJ2-1, with 12 bases lining up with TRBD1. The CDR3 is made up of 13 amino acids. Germline V lookup: CDR1 MDHEN, CDR2 SYDVKM. The CDR3 spells CAYGDRGPNEQFF. The CDR3 DNA is TGTGCGTACGGGGACAGGGGGCCCAATGAGCAGTTCTTC.

The chain uses TRBV7-8 and TRBJ2-3, with D tentatively TRBD1 (5 bases). This CDR3 is built from 18 residues. Germline values: CDR1 SGHVS, CDR2 FQNEAQ. V shed 1 base and J shed 4 bases, with 21 bases lying between them. The CDR3 protein is CASSLVSFTHLGADTQYF. The CDR3 DNA reads TGTGCCAGCAGCTTAGTGAGCTTCACCCACCTAGGGGCAGATACGCAGTATTTT.

CDR3 nucleotides: TGTGCCAGCAGCTTGGCGGGACAGGCGCCGAAGCCCCAGCATTTT. This translates into CASSLAGQAPKPQHF. The chain employs TRBV5-6 and TRBJ1-5; 8 bases are shared with TRBD1. Trimming at V came to 0 bases and at J to 8 bases, leaving 7 bases not matched to a gene. The CDR3 runs to 15 residues. Germline-derived CDR1 and CDR2 are SGHDT and YYEEEE. The entire variable domain, with the rest obtained from reference TRBV5-6 and TRBJ1-5, is as follows: DAGVTQSPTHLIKTRGQQVTLRCSPKSGHDTVSWYQQALGQGPQFIFQYYEEEERQRGNFPDRFSGHQFPNYSSELNVNALLLGDSALYLCASSLAGQAPKPQHFGDGTRLSIL.

The chain recombines TRBV7-2 with TRBJ1-1; D perhaps matches TRBD1 (5 bases). Germline V gene sequence: CDR1 SGHTA, CDR2 FQGNSA. The CDR3 runs to 13 residues. V was trimmed by 1 base and J by 4 bases, leaving 7 bases between them. The CDR3 loop is CASSLGTSTEAFF. The CDR3 DNA reads TGTGCCAGCAGCTTAGGGACAAGCACTGAAGCTTTCTTT.

The chain uses TRBV6-5 and TRBJ2-7, with TRBD2 matching over 9 bases. Germline V gives CDR1 MNHEY, CDR2 SVGAGI. This CDR3 has 15 residues. With 8 bases clipped from V and 2 bases from J, the junction kept 10 bases outside the gene matches. The CDR3 protein is CASRPPSSGTYEQYF. The DNA for the CDR3 is TGTGCCAGCCGACCCCCGTCTAGCGGGACCTACGAGCAGTACTTC.

This chain connects TRBV7-9 to TRBJ1-2; D may be TRBD1 (5 bases). Germline V gene data show CDR1 as SEHNR and CDR2 as FQNEAQ (reference sequence). The CDR3 is made up of 13 amino acids. V gave up 3 bases and J gave up 1 base, with 6 bases separating them. The chain's CDR3 is CASSLTVNYGYTF. DNA of the CDR3: TGTGCCAGCAGCTTGACAGTTAACTATGGCTACACCTTC. Combining the CDR3 with reference TRBV7-9 and TRBJ1-2 gives the whole variable domain DTGVSQNPRHKITKRGQNVTFRCDPISEHNRLYWYRQTLGQGPEFLTYFQNEAQLEKSRLLSDRFSAERPKGSFSTLEIQRTEQGDSAMYLCASSLTVNYGYTFGSGTRLTVV.

This chain links TRBV27 with TRBJ2-7; the match to TRBD2 covers 11 bases. J lost 3 bases, V lost 6 bases, and 10 bases had no gene match. Germline V gives CDR1 MNHEY, CDR2 SMNVEV (reference sequence). The CDR3 is made up of 16 amino acids. The CDR3 region has the DNA TGTGCCAGCAGGCCTCTCACTAGCGGGAGAGGCTACGAGCAGTACTTC. Protein: CASRPLTSGRGYEQYF.

This clone was seen a handful of times. Additional DNA sequences in this sample encode the identical CDR3. This sequence joins TRBV2 and TRBJ2-1, with TRBD2 identical over 13 bases. The germline V gene encodes CDR1 SNHLY and CDR2 FYNNEI. The CDR3 is made up of 17 amino acids. V shed 5 bases and J 4 bases; nucleotides not matched to a gene: 8. As DNA, the CDR3 is TGTGCCAGCAGTTACTCCGGACTAGCGGGAGTATACAATGAGCAGTTCTTC. Its translation is CASSYSGLAGVYNEQFF.

The rearrangement links TRBV11-2 to TRBJ1-3; the D is unclear. Germline V gene sequence: CDR1 SGHAT, CDR2 FQNNGV. Deletions cut 5 bases from V and 8 bases from J, with 16 bases between. The CDR3 covers 14 residues. In DNA, the CDR3 is TGTGCCAGCAGCCCGCGCCTCATTCAAGACACCATATATTTT. Its translation is CASSPRLIQDTIYF.

The chain combines TRBV15 with TRBJ2-6; 7 nucleotides align to TRBD1. J lost 0 bases, V lost 3 bases, and 8 bases had no gene match. This CDR3 spans 18 amino acids. Per the germline V gene, CDR1 is LNHNV and CDR2 is YYDKDF (reference sequence). The CDR3 DNA reads TGTGCCACCAGCAGTTACAGGGGCCCCAGCTCTGGGGCCAACGTCCTGACTTTC. Translating gives CATSSYRGPSSGANVLTF.

The chain is built from TRBV15 and TRBJ2-3, with D possibly being TRBD2 (5 bases). V lost 0 bases, J lost 2 bases, and 9 bases lay in between. The CDR3 spans 15 residues. In germline, CDR1 is LNHNV, CDR2 YYDKDF (reference sequence). The CDR3 DNA is TGTGCCACCAGCAGAGAACTAGTTTCCACAGATACGCAGTATTTT. Protein sequence: CATSRELVSTDTQYF.